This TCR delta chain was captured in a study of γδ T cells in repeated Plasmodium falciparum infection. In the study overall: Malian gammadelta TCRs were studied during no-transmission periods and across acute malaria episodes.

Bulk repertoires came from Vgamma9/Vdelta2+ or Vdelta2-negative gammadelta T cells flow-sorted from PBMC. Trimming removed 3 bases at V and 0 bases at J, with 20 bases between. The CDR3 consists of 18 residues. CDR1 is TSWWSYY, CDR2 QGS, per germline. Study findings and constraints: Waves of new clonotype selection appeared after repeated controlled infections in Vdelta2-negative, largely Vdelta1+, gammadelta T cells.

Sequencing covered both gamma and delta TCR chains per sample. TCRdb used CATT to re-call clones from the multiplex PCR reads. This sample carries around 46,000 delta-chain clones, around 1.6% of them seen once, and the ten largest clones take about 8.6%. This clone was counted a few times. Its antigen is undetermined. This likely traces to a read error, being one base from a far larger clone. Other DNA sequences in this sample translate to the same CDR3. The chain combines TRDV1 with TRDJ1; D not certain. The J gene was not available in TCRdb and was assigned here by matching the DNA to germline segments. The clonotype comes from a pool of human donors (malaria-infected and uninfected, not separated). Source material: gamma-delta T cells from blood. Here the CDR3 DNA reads TGTGCTCTTGGGGAGACGGGAACGGTCGTACAAAACACCGATAAACTCATCTTT. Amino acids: CALGETGTVVQNTDKLIF.